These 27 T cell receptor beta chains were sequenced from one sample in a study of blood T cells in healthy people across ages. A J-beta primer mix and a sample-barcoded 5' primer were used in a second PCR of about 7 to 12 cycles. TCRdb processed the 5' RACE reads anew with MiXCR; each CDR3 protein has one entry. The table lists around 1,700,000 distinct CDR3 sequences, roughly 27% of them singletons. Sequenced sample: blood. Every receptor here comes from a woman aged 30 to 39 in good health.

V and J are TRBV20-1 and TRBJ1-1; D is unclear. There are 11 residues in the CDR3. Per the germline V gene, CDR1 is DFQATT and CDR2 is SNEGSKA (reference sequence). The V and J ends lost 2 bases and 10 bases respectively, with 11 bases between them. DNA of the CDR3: TGCAGTGCTAGACTCCCTCCCGGAGCTTTCTTT. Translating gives CSARLPPGAFF.

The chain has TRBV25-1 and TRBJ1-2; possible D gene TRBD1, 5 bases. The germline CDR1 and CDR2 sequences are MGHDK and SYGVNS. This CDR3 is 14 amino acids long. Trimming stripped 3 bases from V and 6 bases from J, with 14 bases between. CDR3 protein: CASSDSGRVNGYTF. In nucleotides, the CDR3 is TGTGCCAGCAGTGATTCCGGCAGGGTAAATGGCTACACCTTC.

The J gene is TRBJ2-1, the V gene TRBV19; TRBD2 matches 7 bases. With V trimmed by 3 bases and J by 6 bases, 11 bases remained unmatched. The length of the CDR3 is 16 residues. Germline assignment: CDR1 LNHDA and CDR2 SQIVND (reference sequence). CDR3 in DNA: TGTGCCAGTAGTATCTTAGCGGGTTTAAACGGCAATGAGCAGTTCTTC. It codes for CASSILAGLNGNEQFF.

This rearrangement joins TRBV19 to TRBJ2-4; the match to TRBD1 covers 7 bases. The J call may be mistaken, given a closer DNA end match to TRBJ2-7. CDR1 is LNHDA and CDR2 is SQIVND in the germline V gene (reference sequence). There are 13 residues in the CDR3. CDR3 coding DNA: TGTGCCAGTGAAGGGCAGGGGGCCTACGAGCAGTACTTC. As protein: CASEGQGAYEQYF.

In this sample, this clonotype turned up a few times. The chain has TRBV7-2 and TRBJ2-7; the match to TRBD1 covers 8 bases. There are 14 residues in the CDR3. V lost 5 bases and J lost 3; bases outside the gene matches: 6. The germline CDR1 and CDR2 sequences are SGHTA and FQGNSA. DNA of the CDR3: TGTGCCAGCAGCAAGGGGACAGGTTACTACGAGCAGTACTTC. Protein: CASSKGTGYYEQYF.

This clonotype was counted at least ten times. The CDR3 nucleotides are TGTGCCAGCAGTAAACCAGGGGGCCAAGAGACCCAGTACTTC. This translates into CASSKPGGQETQYF. The rearrangement links TRBV5-4 to TRBJ2-5, with 7 positions matching TRBD1. The CDR3 contains 14 residues. Germline V gene sequence: CDR1 SGHNT, CDR2 YYREEE (reference sequence). Trimming at V came to 5 bases and at J to 1 base, leaving 5 bases not matched to a gene. Combining the CDR3 with reference TRBV5-4 and TRBJ2-5 gives the whole variable domain ETGVTQSPTHLIKTRGQQVTLRCSSQSGHNTVSWYQQALGQGPQFIFQYYREEENGRGNFPPRFSGLQFPNYSSELNVNALELDDSALYLCASSKPGGQETQYFGPGTRLLVL.

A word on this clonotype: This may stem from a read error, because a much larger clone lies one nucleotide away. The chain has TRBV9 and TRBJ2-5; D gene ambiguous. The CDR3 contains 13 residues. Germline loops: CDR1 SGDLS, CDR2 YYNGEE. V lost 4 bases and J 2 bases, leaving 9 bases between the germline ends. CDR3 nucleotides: TGTGCCAGCAGCCCCCCCAAACAAGAGACCCAGTACTTC. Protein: CASSPPKQETQYF.

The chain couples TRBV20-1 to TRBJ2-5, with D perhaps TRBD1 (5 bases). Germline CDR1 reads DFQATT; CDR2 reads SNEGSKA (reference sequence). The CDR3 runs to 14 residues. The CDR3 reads CSANLGARQETQYF. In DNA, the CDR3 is TGCAGCGCGAACTTAGGGGCCCGCCAAGAGACCCAGTACTTC.

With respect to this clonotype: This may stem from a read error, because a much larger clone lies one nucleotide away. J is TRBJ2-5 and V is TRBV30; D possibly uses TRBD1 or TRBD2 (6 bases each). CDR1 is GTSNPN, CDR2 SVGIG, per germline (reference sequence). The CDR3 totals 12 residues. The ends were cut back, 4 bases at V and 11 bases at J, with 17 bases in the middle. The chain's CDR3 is CAWTAGGNEQYF. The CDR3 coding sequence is TGTGCCTGGACTGCCGGGGGCAATGAGCAGTACTTC.

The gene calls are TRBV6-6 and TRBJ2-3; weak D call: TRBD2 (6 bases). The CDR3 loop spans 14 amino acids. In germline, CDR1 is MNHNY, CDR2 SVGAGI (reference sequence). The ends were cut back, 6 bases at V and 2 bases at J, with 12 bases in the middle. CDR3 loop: CASSPVAVTDTQYF. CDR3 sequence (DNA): TGTGCCAGCAGCCCTGTAGCGGTCACAGATACGCAGTATTTT.

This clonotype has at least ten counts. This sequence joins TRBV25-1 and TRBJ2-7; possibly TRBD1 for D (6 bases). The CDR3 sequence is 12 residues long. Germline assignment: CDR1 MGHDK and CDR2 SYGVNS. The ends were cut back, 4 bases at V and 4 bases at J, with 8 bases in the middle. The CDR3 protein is CASSARGYEQYF. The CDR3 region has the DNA TGTGCCAGCAGTGCCAGGGGTTACGAGCAGTACTTC.

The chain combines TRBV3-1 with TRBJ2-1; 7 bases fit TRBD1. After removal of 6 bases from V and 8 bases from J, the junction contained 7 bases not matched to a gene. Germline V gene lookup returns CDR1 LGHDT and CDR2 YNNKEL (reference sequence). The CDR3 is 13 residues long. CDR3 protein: CASRSKGADEQFF. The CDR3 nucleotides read TGTGCCAGCAGGTCGAAGGGGGCGGATGAGCAGTTCTTC.

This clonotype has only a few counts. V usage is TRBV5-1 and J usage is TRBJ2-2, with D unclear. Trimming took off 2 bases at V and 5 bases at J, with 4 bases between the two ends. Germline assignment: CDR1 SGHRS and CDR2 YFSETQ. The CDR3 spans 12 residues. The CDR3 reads CASSFFTGELFF. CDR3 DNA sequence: TGCGCCAGCAGCTTTTTTACCGGGGAGCTGTTTTTT.

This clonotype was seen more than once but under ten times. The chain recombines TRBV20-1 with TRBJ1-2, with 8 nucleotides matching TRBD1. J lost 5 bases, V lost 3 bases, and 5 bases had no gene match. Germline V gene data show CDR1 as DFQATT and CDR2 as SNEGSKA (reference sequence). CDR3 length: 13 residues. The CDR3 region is CSASEQGDYGYTF. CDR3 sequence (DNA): TGCAGTGCTAGCGAACAGGGGGATTATGGCTACACCTTC.

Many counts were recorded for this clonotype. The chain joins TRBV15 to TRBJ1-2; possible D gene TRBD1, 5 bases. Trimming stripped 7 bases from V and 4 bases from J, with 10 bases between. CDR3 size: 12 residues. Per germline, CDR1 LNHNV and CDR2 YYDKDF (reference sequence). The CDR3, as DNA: TGTGCCACCAATCGGCAGGGCTATGGCTACACCTTC. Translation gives CATNRQGYGYTF.

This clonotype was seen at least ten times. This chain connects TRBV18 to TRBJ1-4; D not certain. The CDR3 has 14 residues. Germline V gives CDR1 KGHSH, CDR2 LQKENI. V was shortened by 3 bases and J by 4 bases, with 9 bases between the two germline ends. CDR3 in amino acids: CASSPADRNEKLFF. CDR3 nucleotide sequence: TGTGCCAGCTCACCGGCGGATCGTAATGAAAAACTGTTTTTT.

CDR3 amino acids: CSALGGEVQPQHF. The CDR3 nucleotides read TGCAGTGCCCTGGGGGGGGAGGTTCAGCCCCAGCATTTT. The chain carries TRBV20-1 and TRBJ1-5, with D perhaps matching TRBD1 (5 bases). CDR1 is DFQATT, CDR2 SNEGSKA, per germline (reference sequence). The CDR3 sequence is 13 residues long. Trimming took 6 bases from V and 6 from J, leaving 15 bases between them.

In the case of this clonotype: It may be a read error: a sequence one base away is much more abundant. In DNA form, the CDR3 reads TGTGCCAGCGGGGCTACCGGTCCTACCTACGAGCAGTACTTC. This translates into CASGATGPTYEQYF. The chain combines TRBV28 with TRBJ2-7; a weak D match, TRBD1 (5 bases). Per the germline V gene, CDR1 is MDHEN and CDR2 is SYDVKM. The CDR3 length is 14 residues. V shed 8 bases and J shed 2 bases, with 16 bases lying between them. Looking up the rest from reference TRBV28 and TRBJ2-7 gives the full variable domain: DVKVTQSSRYLVKRTGEKVFLECVQDMDHENMFWYRQDPGLGLRLIYFSYDVKMKEKGDIPEGYSVSREKKERFSLILESASTNQTSMYLCASGATGPTYEQYFGPGTRLTVT.

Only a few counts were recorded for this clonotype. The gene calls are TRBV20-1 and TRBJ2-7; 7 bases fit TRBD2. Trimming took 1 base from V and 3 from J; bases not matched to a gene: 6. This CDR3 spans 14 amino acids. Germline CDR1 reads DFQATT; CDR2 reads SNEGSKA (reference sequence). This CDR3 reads CSARGPGLYYEQYF. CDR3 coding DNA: TGCAGTGCTAGAGGCCCGGGACTATACTACGAGCAGTACTTC.

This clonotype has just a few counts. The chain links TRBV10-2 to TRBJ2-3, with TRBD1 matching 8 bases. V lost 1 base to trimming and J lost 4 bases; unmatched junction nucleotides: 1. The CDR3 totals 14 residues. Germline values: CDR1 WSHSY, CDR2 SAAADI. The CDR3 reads CASSEWTGSDTQYF. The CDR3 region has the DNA TGCGCCAGCAGTGAGTGGACAGGGTCAGATACGCAGTATTTT.

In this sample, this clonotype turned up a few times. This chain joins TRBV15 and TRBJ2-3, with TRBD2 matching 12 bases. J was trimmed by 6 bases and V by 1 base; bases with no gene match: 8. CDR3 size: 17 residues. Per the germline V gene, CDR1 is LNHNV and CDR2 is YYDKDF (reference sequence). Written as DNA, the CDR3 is TGTGCCACCAGCAGAGCCTTCCTAGCGGGGGGGCGTGATACGCAGTATTTT. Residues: CATSRAFLAGGRDTQYF.

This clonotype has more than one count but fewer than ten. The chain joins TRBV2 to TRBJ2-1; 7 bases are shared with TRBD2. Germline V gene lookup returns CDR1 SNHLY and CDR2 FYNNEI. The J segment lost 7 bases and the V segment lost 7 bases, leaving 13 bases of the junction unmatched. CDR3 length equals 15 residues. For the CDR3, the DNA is TGTGCCAGCATAAATGTCCTAGCGGTAGAAAATGAGCAGTTCTTC. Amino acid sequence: CASINVLAVENEQFF.

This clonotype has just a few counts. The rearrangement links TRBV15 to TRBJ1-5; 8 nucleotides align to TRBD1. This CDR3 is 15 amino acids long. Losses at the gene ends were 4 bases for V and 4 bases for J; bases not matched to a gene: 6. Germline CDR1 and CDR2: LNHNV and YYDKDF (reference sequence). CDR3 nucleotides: TGTGCCACCAGCACCAGGACAGGGACAAATCAGCCCCAGCATTTT. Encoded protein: CATSTRTGTNQPQHF.

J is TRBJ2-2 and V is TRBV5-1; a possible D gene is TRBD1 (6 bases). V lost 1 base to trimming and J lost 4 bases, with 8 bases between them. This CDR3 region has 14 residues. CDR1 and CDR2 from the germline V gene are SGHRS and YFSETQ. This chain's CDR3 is CASSLTGSTGELFF. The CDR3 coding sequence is TGCGCCAGCAGCTTGACAGGGAGCACCGGGGAGCTGTTTTTT. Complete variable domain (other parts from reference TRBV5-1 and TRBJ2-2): KAGVTQTPRYLIKTRGQQVTLSCSPISGHRSVSWYQQTPGQGLQFLFEYFSETQRNKGNFPGRFSGRQFSNSRSEMNVSTLELGDSALYLCASSLTGSTGELFFGEGSRLTVL.

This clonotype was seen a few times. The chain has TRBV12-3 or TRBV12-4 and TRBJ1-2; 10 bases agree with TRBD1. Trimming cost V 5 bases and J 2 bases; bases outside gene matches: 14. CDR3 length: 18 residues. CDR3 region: CASSPAARDRGSNYGYTF. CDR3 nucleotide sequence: TGTGCCAGCAGTCCCGCGGCCCGGGACAGGGGATCCAACTATGGCTACACCTTC.

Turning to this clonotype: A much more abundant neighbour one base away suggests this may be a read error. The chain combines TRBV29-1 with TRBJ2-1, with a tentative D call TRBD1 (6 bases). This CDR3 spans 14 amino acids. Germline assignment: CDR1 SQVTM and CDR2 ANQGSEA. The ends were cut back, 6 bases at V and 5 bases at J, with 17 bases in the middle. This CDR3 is CSVKGLAGDNEQFF. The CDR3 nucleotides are TGCAGCGTCAAGGGGCTGGCAGGGGACAATGAGCAGTTCTTC.

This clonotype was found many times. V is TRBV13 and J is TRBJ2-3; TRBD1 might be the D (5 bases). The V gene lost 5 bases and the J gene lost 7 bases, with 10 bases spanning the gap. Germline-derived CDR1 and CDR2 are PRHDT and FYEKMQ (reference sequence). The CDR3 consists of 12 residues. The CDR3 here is CASSAPGNTQYF. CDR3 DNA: TGTGCCAGCAGCGCCCCAGGGAATACGCAGTATTTT.